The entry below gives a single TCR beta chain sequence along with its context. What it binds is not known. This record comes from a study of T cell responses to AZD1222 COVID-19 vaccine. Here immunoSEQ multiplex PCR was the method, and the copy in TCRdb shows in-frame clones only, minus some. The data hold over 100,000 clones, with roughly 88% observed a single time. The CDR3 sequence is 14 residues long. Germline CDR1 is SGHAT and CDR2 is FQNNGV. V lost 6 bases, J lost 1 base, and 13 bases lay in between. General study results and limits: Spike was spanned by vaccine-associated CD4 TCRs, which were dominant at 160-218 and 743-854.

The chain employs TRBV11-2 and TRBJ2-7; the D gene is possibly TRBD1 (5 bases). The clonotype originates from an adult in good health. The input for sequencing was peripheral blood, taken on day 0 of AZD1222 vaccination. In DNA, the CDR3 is TGTGCCAGCAGACGACGTCAGGGTTCCTACGAGCAGTACTTC. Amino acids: CASRRRQGSYEQYF. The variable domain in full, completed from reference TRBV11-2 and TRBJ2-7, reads EAGVAQSPRYKIIEKRQSVAFWCNPISGHATLYWYQQILGQGPKLLIQFQNNGVVDDSQLPKDRFSAERLKGVDSTLKIQPAKLEDSAVYLCASRRRQGSYEQYFGPGTRLTVT.